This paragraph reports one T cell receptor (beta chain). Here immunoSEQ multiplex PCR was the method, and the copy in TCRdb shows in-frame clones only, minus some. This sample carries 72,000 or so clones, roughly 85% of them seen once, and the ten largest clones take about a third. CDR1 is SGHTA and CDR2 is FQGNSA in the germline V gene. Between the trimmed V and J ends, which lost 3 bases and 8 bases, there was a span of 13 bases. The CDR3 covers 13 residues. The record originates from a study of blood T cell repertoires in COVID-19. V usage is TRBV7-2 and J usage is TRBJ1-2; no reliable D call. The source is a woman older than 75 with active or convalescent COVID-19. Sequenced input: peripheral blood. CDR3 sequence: CASSFVKEEGYTF. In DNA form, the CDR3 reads TGTGCCAGCAGCTTTGTTAAGGAGGAAGGCTACACCTTC.